This TCR beta chain was recovered during a study of T cells expressing NK-cell markers (dated by TCRdb to the early 2020s). With regard to the full study: TCR beta-chain repertoires were profiled in sorted CD3+CD56+NKG2C+, CD3+CD56+NKG2C- and CD3+CD56-NKG2C+ T-cell subsets from roughly eight donors. Of the eight sequenced donors, seven were found to be HCMV-seropositive and one was found to be HCMV-seronegative. Sequencing of the libraries produced 2 x 150 bp reads on Illumina HiSeq 2000/2500, MiSeq or NextSeq. The study sequenced eight donors, all healthy volunteers chosen at random: three men and five women. General conclusions and limits of the study: Those dominant clonotypes were again the most abundant among CD3+CD56-NKG2C+ cells in a handful of donors, at about 25-60.1%. It remained unclear whether the expanded NKG2C-expressing T cell clones were specific for HCMV antigens. For five or six donors, the dominant CD3+CD56+NKG2C+ clonotypes were among the top 10 CD8+ clonotypes and accounted for roughly 1.0-8% of CD8+ T cells.

The germline V gene sets CDR1 to SGHAT and CDR2 to FQNNGV. The CDR3 goes from the cysteine to the phenylalanine over 15 residues. No DNA is given. To determine HCMV serostatus, a commercial ELISA kit was used to detect HCMV-specific IgG in serum. Peripheral blood mononuclear cells were isolated from blood by Ficoll density gradient centrifugation. This sample was sequenced with an Illumina HiSeq 2000. The TCR beta cDNA libraries were made using 5'RACE template switching, a step that added both a universal primer site and unique molecular identifiers. Synthesis of cDNA was primed from the TCR beta constant segment and was followed by two consecutive PCR amplification steps. The authors' analysis ran thus. MIGEC handled demultiplexing of the reads and grouping by UMI, while MiTCR was used to assemble and quantify clonotypes. Only TCR cDNA sequences supported by at least two reads were kept to exclude erroneous sequences. The tcR package was used for downstream repertoire analysis, and clonotypes were matched across fractions by CDR3 nucleotide sequence plus V segment. VDJmatch was used to annotate antigen specificity against VDJdb, with one amino acid substitution in CDR3 allowed. TCRdb reprocessed the reads and lists each CDR3 protein sequence as a single entry, with no DNA. The V and J calls shown here were made by TCRdb, not taken from the authors' results. The table of this sample itemizes a few hundred thousand distinct CDR3 sequences. 1.4% of the sample is held by the ten biggest clonotypes.

As for this clonotype: Its antigen is currently not known.

The V and J genes are TRBV11-2 and TRBJ2-7; TCRdb returns TRBD1, unconfirmable since there is no DNA. This sequence originates from a woman aged 45 to 65 in good health. Donor details come from another sample of the same person, matched by shared clones. Sequences were obtained from blood T cells: a sorted CD56 or NKG2C T cell subset, CD4+ or CD8+ T cells, or bulk PBMC T cells (not recorded which). The encoded CDR3 is CASSFGTGTSYEQYF.